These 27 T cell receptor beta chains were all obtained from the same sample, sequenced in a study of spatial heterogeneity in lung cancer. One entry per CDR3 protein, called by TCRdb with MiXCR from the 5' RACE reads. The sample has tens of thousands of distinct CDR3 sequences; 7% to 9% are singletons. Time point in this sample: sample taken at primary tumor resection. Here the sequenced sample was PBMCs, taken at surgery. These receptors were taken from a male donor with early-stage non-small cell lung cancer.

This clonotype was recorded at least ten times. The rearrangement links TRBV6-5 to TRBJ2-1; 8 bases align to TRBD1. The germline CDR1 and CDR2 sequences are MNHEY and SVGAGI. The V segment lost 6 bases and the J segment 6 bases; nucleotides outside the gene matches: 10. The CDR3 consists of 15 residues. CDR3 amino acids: CASRSDRGISNEQFF. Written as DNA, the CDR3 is TGTGCCAGCAGATCCGACAGGGGAATTTCCAATGAGCAGTTCTTC.

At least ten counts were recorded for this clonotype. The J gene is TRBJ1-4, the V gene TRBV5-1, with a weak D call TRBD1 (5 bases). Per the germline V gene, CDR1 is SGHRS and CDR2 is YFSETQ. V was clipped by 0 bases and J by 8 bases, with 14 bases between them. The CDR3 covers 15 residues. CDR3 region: CASSLDPGGSEKLFF. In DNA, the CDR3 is TGCGCCAGCAGCTTGGATCCCGGGGGAAGCGAAAAACTGTTTTTT.

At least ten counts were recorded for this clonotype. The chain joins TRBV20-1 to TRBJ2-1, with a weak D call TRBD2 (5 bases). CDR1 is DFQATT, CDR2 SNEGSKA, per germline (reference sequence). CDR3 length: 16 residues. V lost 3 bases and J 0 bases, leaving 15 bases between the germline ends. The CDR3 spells CSASGEPGSSYNEQFF. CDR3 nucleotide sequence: TGCAGTGCTAGCGGGGAGCCGGGCAGCTCCTACAATGAGCAGTTCTTC.

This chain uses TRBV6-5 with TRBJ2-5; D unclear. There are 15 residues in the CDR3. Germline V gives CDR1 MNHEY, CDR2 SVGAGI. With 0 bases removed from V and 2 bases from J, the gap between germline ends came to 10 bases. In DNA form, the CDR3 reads TGTGCCAGCAGTTACTCGATTAATGAGCAAGAGACCCAGTACTTC. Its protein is CASSYSINEQETQYF.

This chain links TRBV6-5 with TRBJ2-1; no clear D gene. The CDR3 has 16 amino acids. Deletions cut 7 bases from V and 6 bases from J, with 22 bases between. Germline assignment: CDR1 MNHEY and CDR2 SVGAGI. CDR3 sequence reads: CASTLTRASALNEQFF. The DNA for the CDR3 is TGTGCCAGCACCCTTACACGGGCCAGCGCACTCAATGAGCAGTTCTTC.

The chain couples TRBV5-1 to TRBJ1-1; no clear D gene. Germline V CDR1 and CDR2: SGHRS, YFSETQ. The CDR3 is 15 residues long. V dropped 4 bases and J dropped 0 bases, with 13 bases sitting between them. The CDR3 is CASSKDPGVNTEAFF. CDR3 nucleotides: TGCGCCAGCAGCAAGGACCCGGGCGTGAACACTGAAGCTTTCTTT.

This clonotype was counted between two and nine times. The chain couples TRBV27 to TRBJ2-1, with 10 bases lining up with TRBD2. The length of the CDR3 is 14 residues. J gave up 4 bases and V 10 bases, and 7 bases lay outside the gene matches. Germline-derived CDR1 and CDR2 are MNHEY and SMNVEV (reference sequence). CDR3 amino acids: CATLAGDTYNEQFF. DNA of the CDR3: TGTGCCACCCTAGCGGGAGATACTTACAATGAGCAGTTCTTC.

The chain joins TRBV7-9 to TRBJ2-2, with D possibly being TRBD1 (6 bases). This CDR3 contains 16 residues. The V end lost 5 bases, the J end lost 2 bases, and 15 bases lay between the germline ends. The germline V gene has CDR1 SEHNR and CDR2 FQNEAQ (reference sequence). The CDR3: CASSPIQGTNTGELFF. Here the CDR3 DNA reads TGTGCCAGCAGCCCGATTCAGGGGACCAACACCGGGGAGCTGTTTTTT. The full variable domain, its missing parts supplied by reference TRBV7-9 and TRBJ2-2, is DTGVSQNPRHKITKRGQNVTFRCDPISEHNRLYWYRQTLGQGPEFLTYFQNEAQLEKSRLLSDRFSAERPKGSFSTLEIQRTEQGDSAMYLCASSPIQGTNTGELFFGEGSRLTVL.

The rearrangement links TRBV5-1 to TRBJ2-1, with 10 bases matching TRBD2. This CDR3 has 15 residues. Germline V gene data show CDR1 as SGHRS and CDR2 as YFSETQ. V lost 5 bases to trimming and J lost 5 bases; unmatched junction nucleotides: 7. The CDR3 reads CASSSGTSANNEQFF. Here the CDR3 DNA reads TGCGCCAGCAGTTCCGGGACTAGCGCCAACAATGAGCAGTTCTTC.

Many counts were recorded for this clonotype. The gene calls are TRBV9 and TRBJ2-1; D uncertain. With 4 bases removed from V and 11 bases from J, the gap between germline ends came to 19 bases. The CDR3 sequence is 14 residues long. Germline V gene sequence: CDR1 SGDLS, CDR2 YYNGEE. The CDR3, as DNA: TGTGCCAGCAGCCTACCTTCCCCCGGAAATAAGCAGTTCTTC. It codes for CASSLPSPGNKQFF.

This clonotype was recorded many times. The CDR3 protein is CSVGQGSYEQYF. The DNA for the CDR3 is TGCAGCGTTGGACAGGGATCCTACGAGCAGTACTTC. The rearrangement links TRBV29-1 to TRBJ2-7; 7 nucleotides agree with TRBD1. The CDR3 loop spans 12 amino acids. V shed 4 bases and J 1 base; nucleotides not matched to a gene: 1. The germline CDR1 and CDR2 sequences are SQVTM and ANQGSEA.

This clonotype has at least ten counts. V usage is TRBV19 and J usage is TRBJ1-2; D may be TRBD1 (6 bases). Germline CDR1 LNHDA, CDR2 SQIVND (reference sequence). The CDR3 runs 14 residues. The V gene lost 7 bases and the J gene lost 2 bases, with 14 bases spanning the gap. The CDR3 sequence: CASIPQGSNYGYTF. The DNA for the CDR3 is TGTGCCAGTATACCACAGGGATCCAACTATGGCTACACCTTC.

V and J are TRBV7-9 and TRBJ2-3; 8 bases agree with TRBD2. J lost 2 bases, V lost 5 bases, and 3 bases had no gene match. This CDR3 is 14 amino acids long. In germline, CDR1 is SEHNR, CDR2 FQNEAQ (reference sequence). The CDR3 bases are TGTGCCAGCAGCCCACTAGCGGACACAGATACGCAGTATTTT. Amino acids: CASSPLADTDTQYF. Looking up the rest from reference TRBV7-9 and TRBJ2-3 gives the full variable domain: DTGVSQNPRHKITKRGQNVTFRCDPISEHNRLYWYRQTLGQGPEFLTYFQNEAQLEKSRLLSDRFSAERPKGSFSTLEIQRTEQGDSAMYLCASSPLADTDTQYFGPGTRLTVL.

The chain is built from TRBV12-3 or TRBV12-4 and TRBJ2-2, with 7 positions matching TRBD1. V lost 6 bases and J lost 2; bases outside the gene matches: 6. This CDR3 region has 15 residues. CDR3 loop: CASRTGTVNTGELFF. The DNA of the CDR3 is TGTGCCAGCAGGACCGGGACAGTAAACACCGGGGAGCTGTTTTTT.

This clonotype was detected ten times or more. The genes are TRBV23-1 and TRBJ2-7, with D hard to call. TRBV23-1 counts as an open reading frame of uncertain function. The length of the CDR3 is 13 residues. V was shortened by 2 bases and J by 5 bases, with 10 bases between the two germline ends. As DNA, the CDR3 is TGCGCCAGCAGTCAAGTCAAGGGCGACGAGCAGTACTTC. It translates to CASSQVKGDEQYF.

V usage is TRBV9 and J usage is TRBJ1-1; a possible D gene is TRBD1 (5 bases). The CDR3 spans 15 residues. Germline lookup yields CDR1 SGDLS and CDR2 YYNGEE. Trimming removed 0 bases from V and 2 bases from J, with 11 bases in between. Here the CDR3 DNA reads TGTGCCAGCAGCGTAGGGTGGCAGGGAAACACTGAAGCTTTCTTT. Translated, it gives CASSVGWQGNTEAFF. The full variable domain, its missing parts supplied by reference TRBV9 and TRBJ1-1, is DSGVTQTPKHLITATGQRVTLRCSPRSGDLSVYWYQQSLDQGLQFLIQYYNGEERAKGNILERFSAQQFPDLHSELNLSSLELGDSALYFCASSVGWQGNTEAFFGQGTRLTVV.

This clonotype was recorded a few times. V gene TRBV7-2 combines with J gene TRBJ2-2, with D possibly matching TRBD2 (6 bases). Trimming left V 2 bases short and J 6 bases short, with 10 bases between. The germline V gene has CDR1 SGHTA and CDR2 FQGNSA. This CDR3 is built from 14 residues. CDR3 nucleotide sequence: TGTGCCAGCAGCTTAATTAGCGGTGCCGGGGAGCTGTTTTTT. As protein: CASSLISGAGELFF.

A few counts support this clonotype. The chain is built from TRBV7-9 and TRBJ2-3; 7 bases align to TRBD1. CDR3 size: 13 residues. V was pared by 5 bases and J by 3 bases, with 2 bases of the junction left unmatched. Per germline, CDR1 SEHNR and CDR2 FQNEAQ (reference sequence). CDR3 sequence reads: CASSPGGTDTQYF. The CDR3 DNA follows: TGTGCCAGCAGCCCAGGGGGAACAGATACGCAGTATTTT.

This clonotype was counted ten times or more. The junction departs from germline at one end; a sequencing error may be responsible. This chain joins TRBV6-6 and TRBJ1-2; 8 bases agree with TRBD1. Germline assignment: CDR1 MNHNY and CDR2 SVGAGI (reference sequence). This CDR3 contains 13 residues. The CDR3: CASIYRGIGGYTF. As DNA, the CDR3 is TGTGCCAGCATTTACAGGGGGATTGGCGGCTACACCTTC.

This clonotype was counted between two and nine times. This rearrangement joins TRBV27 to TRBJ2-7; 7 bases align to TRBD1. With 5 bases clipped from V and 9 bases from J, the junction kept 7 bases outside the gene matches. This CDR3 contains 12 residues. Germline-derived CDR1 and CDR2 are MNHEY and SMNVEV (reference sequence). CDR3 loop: CASSQTGWAQYF. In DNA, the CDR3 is TGTGCCAGCAGTCAGACAGGGTGGGCGCAGTACTTC.

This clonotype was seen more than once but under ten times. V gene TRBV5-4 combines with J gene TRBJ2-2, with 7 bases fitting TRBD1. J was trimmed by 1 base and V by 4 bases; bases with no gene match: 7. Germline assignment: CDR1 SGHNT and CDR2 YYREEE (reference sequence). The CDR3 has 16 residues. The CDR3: CASSPPGTVNTGELFF. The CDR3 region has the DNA TGTGCCAGCAGCCCACCCGGGACAGTGAACACCGGGGAGCTGTTTTTT.

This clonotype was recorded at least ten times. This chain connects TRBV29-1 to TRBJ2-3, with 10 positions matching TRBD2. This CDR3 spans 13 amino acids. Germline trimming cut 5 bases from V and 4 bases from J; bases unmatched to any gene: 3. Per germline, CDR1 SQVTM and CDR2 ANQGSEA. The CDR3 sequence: CSVKREGADTQYF. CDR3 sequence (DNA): TGCAGCGTTAAGCGGGAGGGCGCAGATACGCAGTATTTT.

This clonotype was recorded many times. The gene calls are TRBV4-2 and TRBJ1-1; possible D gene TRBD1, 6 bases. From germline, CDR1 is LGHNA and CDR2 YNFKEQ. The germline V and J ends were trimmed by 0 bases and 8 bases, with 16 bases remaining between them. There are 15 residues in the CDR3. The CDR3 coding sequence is TGTGCCAGCAGCCAAGAAAGGACAGTCGGGGGAGAAGCTTTCTTT. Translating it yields CASSQERTVGGEAFF.

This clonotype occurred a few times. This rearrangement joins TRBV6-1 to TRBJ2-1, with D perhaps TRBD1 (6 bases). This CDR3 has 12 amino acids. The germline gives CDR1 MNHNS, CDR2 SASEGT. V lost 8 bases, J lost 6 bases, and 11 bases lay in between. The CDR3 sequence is CASWNRANEQFF. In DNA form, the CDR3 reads TGTGCCAGCTGGAACAGGGCCAATGAGCAGTTCTTC.

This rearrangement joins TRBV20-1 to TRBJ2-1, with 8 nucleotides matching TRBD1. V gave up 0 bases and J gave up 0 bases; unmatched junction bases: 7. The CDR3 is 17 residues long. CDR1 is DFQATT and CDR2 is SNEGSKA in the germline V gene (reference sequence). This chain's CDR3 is CSARDRTGSGSYNEQFF. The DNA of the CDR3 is TGCAGTGCTAGAGATAGGACAGGGAGTGGCTCCTACAATGAGCAGTTCTTC.

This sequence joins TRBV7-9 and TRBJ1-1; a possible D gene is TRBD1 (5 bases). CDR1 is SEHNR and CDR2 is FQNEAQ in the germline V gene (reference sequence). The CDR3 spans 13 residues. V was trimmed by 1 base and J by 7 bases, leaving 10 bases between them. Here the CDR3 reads CASSLEGPREAFF. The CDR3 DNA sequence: TGTGCCAGCAGCTTAGAGGGACCGCGTGAAGCTTTCTTT.

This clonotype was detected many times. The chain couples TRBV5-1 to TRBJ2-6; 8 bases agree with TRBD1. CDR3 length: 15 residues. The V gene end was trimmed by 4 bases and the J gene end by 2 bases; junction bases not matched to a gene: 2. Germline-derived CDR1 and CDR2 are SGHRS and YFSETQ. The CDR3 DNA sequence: TGCGCCAGCAGCCAGGACAGGGCTGGGGCCAACGTCCTGACTTTC. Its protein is CASSQDRAGANVLTF.